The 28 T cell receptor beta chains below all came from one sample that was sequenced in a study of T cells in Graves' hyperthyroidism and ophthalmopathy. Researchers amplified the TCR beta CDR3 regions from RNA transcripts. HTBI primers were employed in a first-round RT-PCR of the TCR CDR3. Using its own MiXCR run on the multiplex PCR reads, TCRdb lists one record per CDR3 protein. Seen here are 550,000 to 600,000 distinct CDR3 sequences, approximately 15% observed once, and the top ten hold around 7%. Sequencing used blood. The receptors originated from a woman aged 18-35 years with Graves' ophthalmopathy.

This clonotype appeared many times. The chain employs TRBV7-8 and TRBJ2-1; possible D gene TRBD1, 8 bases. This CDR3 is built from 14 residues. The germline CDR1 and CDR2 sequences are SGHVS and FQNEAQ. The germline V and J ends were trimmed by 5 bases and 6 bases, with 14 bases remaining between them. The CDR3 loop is CASSPHRGGNEQFF. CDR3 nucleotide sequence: TGTGCCAGCAGCCCGCACAGGGGGGGCAATGAGCAGTTCTTC.

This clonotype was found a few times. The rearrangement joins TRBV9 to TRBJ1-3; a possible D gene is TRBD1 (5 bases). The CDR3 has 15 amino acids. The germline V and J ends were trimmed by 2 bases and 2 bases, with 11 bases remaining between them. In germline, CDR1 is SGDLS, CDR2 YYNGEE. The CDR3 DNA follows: TGTGCCAGCAGCGTCCAGGGTTACGCTGGAAACACCATATATTTT. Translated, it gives CASSVQGYAGNTIYF.

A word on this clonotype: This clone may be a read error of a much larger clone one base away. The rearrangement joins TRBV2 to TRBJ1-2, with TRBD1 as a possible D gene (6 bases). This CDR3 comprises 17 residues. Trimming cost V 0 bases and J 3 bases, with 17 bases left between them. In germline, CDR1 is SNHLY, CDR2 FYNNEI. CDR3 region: CASSEALGRGADYGYTF. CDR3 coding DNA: TGTGCCAGCAGTGAAGCGCTCGGGAGGGGGGCTGACTATGGCTACACCTTC. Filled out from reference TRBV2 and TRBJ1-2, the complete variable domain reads EPEVTQTPSHQVTQMGQEVILRCVPISNHLYFYWYRQILGQKVEFLVSFYNNEISEKSEIFDDQFSVERPDGSNFTLKIRSTKLEDSAMYFCASSEALGRGADYGYTFGSGTRLTVV.

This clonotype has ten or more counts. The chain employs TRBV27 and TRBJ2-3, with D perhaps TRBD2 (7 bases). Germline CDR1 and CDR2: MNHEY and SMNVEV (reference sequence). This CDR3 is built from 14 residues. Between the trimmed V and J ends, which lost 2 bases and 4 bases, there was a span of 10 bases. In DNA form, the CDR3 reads TGTGCCAGCAGTTTACGGGGGGCAGCAGATACGCAGTATTTT. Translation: CASSLRGAADTQYF.

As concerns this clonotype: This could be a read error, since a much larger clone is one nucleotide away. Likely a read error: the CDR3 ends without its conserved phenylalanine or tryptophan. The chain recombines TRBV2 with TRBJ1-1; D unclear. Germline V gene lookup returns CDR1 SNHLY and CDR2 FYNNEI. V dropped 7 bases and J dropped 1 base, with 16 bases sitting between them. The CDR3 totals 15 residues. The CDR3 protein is CASTEDGGRNTEAFL. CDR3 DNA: TGTGCCAGCACTGAGGACGGAGGAAGGAACACTGAAGCTTTCCTT.

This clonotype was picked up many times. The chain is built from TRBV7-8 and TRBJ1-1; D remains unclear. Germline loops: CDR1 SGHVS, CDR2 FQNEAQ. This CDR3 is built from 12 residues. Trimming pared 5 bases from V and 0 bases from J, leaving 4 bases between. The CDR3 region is CASSILNTEAFF. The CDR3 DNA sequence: TGTGCCAGCAGCATACTGAACACTGAAGCTTTCTTT. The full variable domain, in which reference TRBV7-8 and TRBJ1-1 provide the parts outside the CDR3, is GAGVSQSPRYKVAKRGQDVALRCDPISGHVSLFWYQQALGQGPEFLTYFQNEAQLDKSGLPSDRFFAERPEGSVSTLKIQRTQQEDSAVYLCASSILNTEAFFGQGTRLTVV.

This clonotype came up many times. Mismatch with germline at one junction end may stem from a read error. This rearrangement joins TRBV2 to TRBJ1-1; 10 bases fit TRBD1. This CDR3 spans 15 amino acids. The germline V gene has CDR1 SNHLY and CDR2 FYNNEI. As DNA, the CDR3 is TGTGCCAGCAGCGAAGACAGGGGGCTTGGCACTGAAGCTTTCTTT. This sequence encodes CASSEDRGLGTEAFF.

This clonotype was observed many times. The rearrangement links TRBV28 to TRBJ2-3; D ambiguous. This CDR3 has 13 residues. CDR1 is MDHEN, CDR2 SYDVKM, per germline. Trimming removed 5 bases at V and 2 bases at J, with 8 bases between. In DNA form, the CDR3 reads TGTGCCAGCAGTCCCTCGGCCACAGATACGCAGTATTTT. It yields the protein CASSPSATDTQYF.

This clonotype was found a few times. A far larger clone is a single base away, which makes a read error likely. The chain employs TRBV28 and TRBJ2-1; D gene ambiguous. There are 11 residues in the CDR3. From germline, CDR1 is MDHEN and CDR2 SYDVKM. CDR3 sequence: CASSSYNGQFF. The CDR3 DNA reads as TGTGCCAGCAGTTCCTACAATGGGCAGTTCTTC.

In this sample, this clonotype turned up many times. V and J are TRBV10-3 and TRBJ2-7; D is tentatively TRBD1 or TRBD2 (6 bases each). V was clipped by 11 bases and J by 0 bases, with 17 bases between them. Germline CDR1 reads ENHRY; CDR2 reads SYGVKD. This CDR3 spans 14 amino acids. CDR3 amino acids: CAVPGGGPSYEQYF. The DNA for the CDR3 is TGTGCCGTTCCCGGGGGCGGCCCCTCCTACGAGCAGTACTTC.

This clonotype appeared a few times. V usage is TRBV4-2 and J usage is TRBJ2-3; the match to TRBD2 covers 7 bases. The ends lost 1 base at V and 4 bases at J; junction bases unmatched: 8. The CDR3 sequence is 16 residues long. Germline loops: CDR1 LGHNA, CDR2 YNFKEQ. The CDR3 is CASSQVFAGEADTQYF. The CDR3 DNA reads TGTGCCAGCAGCCAAGTTTTTGCGGGAGAGGCAGATACGCAGTATTTT.

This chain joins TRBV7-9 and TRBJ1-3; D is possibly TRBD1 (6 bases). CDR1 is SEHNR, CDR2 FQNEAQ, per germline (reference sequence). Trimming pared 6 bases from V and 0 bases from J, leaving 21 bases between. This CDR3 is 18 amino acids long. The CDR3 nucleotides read TGTGCCAGCAGACCGCCCGGGACACCCGAGGACTCTGGAAACACCATATATTTT. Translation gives CASRPPGTPEDSGNTIYF.

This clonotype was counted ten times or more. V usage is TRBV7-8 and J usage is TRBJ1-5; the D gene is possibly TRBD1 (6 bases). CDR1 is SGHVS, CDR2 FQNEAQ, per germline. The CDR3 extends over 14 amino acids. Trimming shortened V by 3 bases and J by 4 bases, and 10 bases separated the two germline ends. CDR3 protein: CASSLDTGNQPQHF. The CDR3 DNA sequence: TGTGCCAGCAGCTTGGACACAGGGAATCAGCCCCAGCATTTT.

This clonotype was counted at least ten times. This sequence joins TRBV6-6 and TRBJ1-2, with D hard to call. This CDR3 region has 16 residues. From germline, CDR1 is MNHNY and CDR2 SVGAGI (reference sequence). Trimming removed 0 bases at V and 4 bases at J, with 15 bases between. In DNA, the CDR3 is TGTGCCAGCAGTTACTCGCCGGGCGGAAAGACCTATGGCTACACCTTC. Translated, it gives CASSYSPGGKTYGYTF.

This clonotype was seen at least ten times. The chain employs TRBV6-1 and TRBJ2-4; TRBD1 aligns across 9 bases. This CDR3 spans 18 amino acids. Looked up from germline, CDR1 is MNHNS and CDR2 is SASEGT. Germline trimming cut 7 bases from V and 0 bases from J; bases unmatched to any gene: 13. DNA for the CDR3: TGTGCCAGCACCAAGGACAGGGGCCGGAGACTAGCCAAAAACATTCAGTACTTC. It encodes CASTKDRGRRLAKNIQYF.

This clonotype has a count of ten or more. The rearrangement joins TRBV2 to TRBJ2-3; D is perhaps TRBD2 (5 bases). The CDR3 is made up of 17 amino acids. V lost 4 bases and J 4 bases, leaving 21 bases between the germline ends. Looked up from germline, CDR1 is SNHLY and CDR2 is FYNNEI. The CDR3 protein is CASSALGVAFLPDTQYF. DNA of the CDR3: TGTGCCAGCAGTGCTCTCGGAGTAGCGTTCCTCCCAGATACGCAGTATTTT.

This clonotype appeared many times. The CDR3 DNA reads TGTGCCAGCAGCTTGGAGGGTTCCGTCAGGAGCCGGGGAGATACGCAGTATTTT. This encodes CASSLEGSVRSRGDTQYF. This chain connects TRBV5-8 to TRBJ2-3, with TRBD2 as a possible D gene (5 bases). V was trimmed by 0 bases and J by 5 bases, leaving 22 bases between them. The germline V gene has CDR1 SGHTS and CDR2 YDEGEE. This CDR3 contains 18 residues. The full variable domain, rest sourced from reference TRBV5-8 and TRBJ2-3, is EAGVTQSPTHLIKTRGQQATLRCSPISGHTSVYWYQQALGLGLQFLLWYDEGEERNRGNFPPRFSGRQFPNYSSELNVNALELEDSALYLCASSLEGSVRSRGDTQYFGPGTRLTVL.

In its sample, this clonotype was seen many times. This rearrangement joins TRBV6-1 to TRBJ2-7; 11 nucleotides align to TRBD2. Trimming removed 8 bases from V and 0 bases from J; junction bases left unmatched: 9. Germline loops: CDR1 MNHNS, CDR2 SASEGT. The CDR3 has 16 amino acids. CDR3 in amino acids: CASLTLAGGRSYEQYF. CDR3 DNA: TGTGCCAGCCTAACCCTAGCGGGAGGCCGCTCCTACGAGCAGTACTTC.

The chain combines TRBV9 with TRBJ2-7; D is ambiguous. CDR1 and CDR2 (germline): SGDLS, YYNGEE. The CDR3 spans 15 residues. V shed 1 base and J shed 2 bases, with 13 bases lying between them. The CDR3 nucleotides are TGTGCCAGCAGCGTAACCAGCGAAGCGACCTACGAGCAGTACTTC. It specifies CASSVTSEATYEQYF.

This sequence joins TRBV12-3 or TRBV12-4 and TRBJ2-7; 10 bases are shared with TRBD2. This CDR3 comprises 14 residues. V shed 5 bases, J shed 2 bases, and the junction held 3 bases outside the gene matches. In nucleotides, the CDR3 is TGTGCCAGCAGTACCCTAGCGGGAGCCTACGAGCAGTACTTC. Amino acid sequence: CASSTLAGAYEQYF.

CDR3 sequence (DNA): TGTGCCAGCAGTTTAGGGGACCCCCCCGTGAATGAGCAGTTCTTC. This codes for CASSLGDPPVNEQFF. V and J are TRBV12-3 or TRBV12-4 and TRBJ2-1; D may correspond to TRBD1 or TRBD2 (5 bases each). The V and J ends lost 1 base and 7 bases respectively, with 14 bases between them. The CDR3 is made up of 15 amino acids.

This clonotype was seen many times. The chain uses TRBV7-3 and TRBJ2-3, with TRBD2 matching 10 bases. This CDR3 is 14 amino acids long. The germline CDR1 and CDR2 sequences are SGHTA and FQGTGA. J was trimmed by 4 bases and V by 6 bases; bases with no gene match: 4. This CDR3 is CASSSGLAADTQYF. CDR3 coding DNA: TGTGCCAGCAGTTCTGGACTAGCGGCAGATACGCAGTATTTT.

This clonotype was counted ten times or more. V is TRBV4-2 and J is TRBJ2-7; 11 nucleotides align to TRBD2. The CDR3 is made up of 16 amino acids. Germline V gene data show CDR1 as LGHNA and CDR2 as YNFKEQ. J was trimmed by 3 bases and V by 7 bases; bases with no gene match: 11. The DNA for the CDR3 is TGTGCCAGCAAGGAGGAACTAGCGGGAGTTAACTACGAGCAGTACTTC. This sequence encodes CASKEELAGVNYEQYF.

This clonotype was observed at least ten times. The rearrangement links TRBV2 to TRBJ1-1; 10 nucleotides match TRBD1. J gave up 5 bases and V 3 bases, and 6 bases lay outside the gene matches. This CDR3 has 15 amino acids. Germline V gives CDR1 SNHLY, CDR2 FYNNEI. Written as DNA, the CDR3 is TGTGCCAGCAGTGATCTCCGGACAGGGGGAACTGAAGCTTTCTTT. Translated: CASSDLRTGGTEAFF.

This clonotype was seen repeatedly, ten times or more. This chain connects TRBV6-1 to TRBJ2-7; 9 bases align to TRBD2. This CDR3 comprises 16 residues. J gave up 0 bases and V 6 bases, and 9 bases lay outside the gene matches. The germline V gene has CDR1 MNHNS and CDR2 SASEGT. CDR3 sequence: CASRTLAGVSSYEQYF. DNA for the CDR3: TGTGCCAGCAGGACCTTAGCGGGAGTGAGCTCCTACGAGCAGTACTTC.

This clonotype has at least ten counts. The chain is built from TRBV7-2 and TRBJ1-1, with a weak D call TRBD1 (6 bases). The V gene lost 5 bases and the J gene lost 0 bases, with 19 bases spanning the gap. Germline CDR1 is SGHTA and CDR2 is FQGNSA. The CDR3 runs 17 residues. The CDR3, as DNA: TGTGCCAGCAGCCTCCGGAATTTCGGACAGCTGAACACTGAAGCTTTCTTT. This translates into CASSLRNFGQLNTEAFF.

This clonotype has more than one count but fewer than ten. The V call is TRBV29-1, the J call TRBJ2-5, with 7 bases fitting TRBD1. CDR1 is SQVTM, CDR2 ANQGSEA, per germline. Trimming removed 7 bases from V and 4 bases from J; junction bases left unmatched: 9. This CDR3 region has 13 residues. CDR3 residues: CSATGLYLETQYF. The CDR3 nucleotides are TGCAGCGCGACAGGGTTATATTTAGAGACCCAGTACTTC.

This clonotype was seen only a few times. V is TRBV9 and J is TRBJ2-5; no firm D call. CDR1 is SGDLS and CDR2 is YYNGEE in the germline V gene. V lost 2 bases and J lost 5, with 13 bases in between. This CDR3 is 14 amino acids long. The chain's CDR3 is CASSVLTYGETQYF. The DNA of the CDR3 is TGTGCCAGCAGCGTTTTGACATATGGGGAGACCCAGTACTTC.